This T cell receptor beta chain was observed in a study of cytomegalovirus exposure and HLA in healthy donors. General study results and limits: According to the study, some 160 TCR beta chains were cytomegalovirus-associated. Sequences of the TCR beta chain were said to predict the HLA-A and HLA-B alleles of most subjects accurately. Being productive about 87% or about 30% of the time was typical of most TCR beta V segments in an earlier analysis.

Points on this clone: Its antigen is not identified.

The V gene's germline CDR1 is LGHNA and CDR2 YNFKEQ. The CDR3 has 13 amino acids. V lost 5 bases and J 4 bases, leaving 11 bases between the germline ends. The PCR was carried out with 60 Vbeta primers and 13 Jbeta primers. TCRdb keeps only in-frame clones here, not all; method: immunoSEQ multiplex PCR. This repertoire includes approximately 47,000 clones. When sampled, the donors appeared nominally healthy, though they likely had unrecorded immune exposures. The sequence was collected from a male donor in good health and CMV-seronegative. V is TRBV4-2 and J is TRBJ1-2, with D maybe TRBD1 (5 bases). The sample comprised PBMCs. CDR3 protein: CASSDADSYGYTF. Written as DNA, the CDR3 is TGTGCCAGCAGCGATGCCGACAGCTATGGCTACACCTTC.